This entry lists 29 T cell receptor beta chains sequenced from one sample in a study of Tregs in tolerant kidney transplant recipients. Repertoires were generated with immunoSEQ multiplex PCR, while TCRdb's copy carries only in-frame clones and drops some. The sample lists 240,000 or so clones; approximately 84% were seen once. Sample: CD4+ T cells from blood. These receptors originate from a human donor in good health.

V gene TRBV7-9 combines with J gene TRBJ1-4, with 7 bases lining up with TRBD1. J was trimmed by 11 bases and V by 0 bases; bases with no gene match: 9. Germline loops: CDR1 SEHNR, CDR2 FQNEAQ (reference sequence). This CDR3 has 15 amino acids. The CDR3 DNA sequence: TGTGCCAGCAGCTTAGCGACAGGGTTGAACAACAAACTGTTTTTT. Protein product: CASSLATGLNNKLFF. Full variable domain (missing parts from reference TRBV7-9 and TRBJ1-4): DTGVSQNPRHKITKRGQNVTFRCDPISEHNRLYWYRQTLGQGPEFLTYFQNEAQLEKSRLLSDRFSAERPKGSFSTLEIQRTEQGDSAMYLCASSLATGLNNKLFFGSGTQLSVL.

The chain combines TRBV5-1 with TRBJ2-2; D remains unclear. Between the trimmed V and J ends, which lost 4 bases and 2 bases, there was a span of 6 bases. This CDR3 comprises 13 residues. The V gene's germline CDR1 is SGHRS and CDR2 YFSETQ. CDR3 DNA: TGCGCCAGCAGCATTAGAAACACCGGGGAGCTGTTTTTT. It encodes CASSIRNTGELFF.

The DNA for the CDR3 is TGCAGCGTACAGGGGGCGCGTTTGGGTGGCTACACCTTC. Translating gives CSVQGARLGGYTF. V and J are TRBV29-1 and TRBJ1-2, with 9 positions matching TRBD1. The CDR3 contains 13 residues. CDR1 is SQVTM, CDR2 ANQGSEA, per germline. V shed 6 bases and J 7 bases; nucleotides not matched to a gene: 9.

This chain uses TRBV6-1 with TRBJ2-1; the match to TRBD2 covers 7 bases. Germline CDR1 is MNHNS and CDR2 is SASEGT. This CDR3 region has 16 residues. V gave up 3 bases and J gave up 2 bases; unmatched junction bases: 7. CDR3 region: CASSDRREYAYNEQFF. CDR3 in DNA: TGTGCCAGCAGTGATCGGCGGGAGTACGCCTACAATGAGCAGTTCTTC.

The chain is built from TRBV21-1 and TRBJ1-1. TRBV21-1 is listed as a pseudogene. CDR3 length: 13 amino acids. The CDR3 reads CASSKGDTTEAFF. CDR3 DNA: TGTGCCAGCAGCAAGGGTGATACGACTGAAGCTTTCTTT.

The genes are TRBV7-8 and TRBJ1-2, with 8 bases matching TRBD1. Germline CDR1 SGHVS, CDR2 FQNEAQ. The ends lost 7 bases at V and 6 bases at J; junction bases unmatched: 22. The CDR3 has 18 amino acids. The CDR3 bases are TGTGCCAGCACCCCTTTCTGGACAGGGCAACCCCTGGTCCATGGCTACACCTTC. Its protein is CASTPFWTGQPLVHGYTF.

This clone was seen a handful of times. The gene calls are TRBV18 and TRBJ1-1; unclear D gene. The CDR3 totals 13 residues. Trimming took 0 bases from V and 5 from J, leaving 7 bases between them. The V gene's germline CDR1 is KGHSH and CDR2 LQKENI. CDR3 DNA sequence: TGTGCCAGCTCACCACCGGAGAGGACTGAAGCTTTCTTT. It yields the protein CASSPPERTEAFF.

The chain carries TRBV5-1 and TRBJ2-3, with TRBD1 as a possible D gene (6 bases). CDR3 length: 16 residues. Per germline, CDR1 SGHRS and CDR2 YFSETQ. Trimming left V 3 bases short and J 0 bases short, with 14 bases between. The CDR3 loop reads CASSSGGQSSTDTQYF. The CDR3 nucleotides are TGCGCCAGCAGCTCGGGCGGACAGTCTAGCACAGATACGCAGTATTTT.

V and J are TRBV4-1 and TRBJ2-3; D might be TRBD2 (5 bases). The germline V gene encodes CDR1 MGHRA and CDR2 YSYEKL. V lost 0 bases and J 1 base, leaving 11 bases between the germline ends. CDR3 length: 16 residues. In DNA, the CDR3 is TGCGCCAGCAGCCAAGATCCAGCGAGGGGCACAGATACGCAGTATTTT. Amino acids: CASSQDPARGTDTQYF.

The chain combines TRBV10-3 with TRBJ2-5; 11 positions agree with TRBD2. V shed 0 bases, J shed 2 bases, and the junction held 11 bases outside the gene matches. The CDR3 spans 19 residues. Germline CDR1 ENHRY, CDR2 SYGVKD. The CDR3 sequence is CAISESVGRLAGIQETQYF. The DNA for the CDR3 is TGTGCCATCAGTGAGTCAGTTGGACGACTAGCGGGAATTCAAGAGACCCAGTACTTC.

J is TRBJ1-5 and V is TRBV19; tentative D call: TRBD1 (5 bases). Germline V gene data show CDR1 as LNHDA and CDR2 as SQIVND (reference sequence). CDR3 length: 14 residues. V was clipped by 5 bases and J by 5 bases, with 13 bases between them. CDR3 nucleotides: TGTGCCAGTAGTGCTCGACAGAGCGATCAGCCCCAGCATTTT. Amino acids: CASSARQSDQPQHF. Drawing the rest from reference TRBV19 and TRBJ1-5, the complete variable domain is DGGITQSPKYLFRKEGQNVTLSCEQNLNHDAMYWYRQDPGQGLRLIYYSQIVNDFQKGDIAEGYSVSREKKESFPLTVTSAQKNPTAFYLCASSARQSDQPQHFGDGTRLSIL.

This chain connects TRBV30 to TRBJ1-1; no reliable D call. From germline, CDR1 is GTSNPN and CDR2 SVGIG (reference sequence). With 5 bases removed from V and 1 base from J, the gap between germline ends came to 14 bases. CDR3 size: 14 residues. Here the CDR3 DNA reads TGTGCCTGGTGCCCTCGGGTGGGGAACACTGAAGCTTTCTTT. Amino acids: CAWCPRVGNTEAFF.

V usage is TRBV29-1 and J usage is TRBJ2-3; no definite D call. Trimming shortened V by 2 bases and J by 1 base, and 10 bases separated the two germline ends. The CDR3 extends over 14 amino acids. The V gene's germline CDR1 is SQVTM and CDR2 ANQGSEA. Here the CDR3 DNA reads TGCAGCGTTGAAAAGGTCTACCGCACAGATACGCAGTATTTT. It translates to CSVEKVYRTDTQYF.

The rearrangement joins TRBV5-1 to TRBJ1-4, with D possibly matching TRBD1 (6 bases). The CDR3 sequence is 16 residues long. CDR1 and CDR2 (germline): SGHRS, YFSETQ. V was clipped by 0 bases and J by 4 bases, with 13 bases between them. The DNA of the CDR3 is TGCGCCAGCAGCTTGGGCAGGGGTACCATTAATGAAAAACTGTTTTTT. This encodes CASSLGRGTINEKLFF.

The chain employs TRBV5-1 and TRBJ2-7, with 10 bases aligning to TRBD2. J gave up 3 bases and V 5 bases, and 8 bases lay outside the gene matches. This CDR3 region has 15 residues. Germline V gene sequence: CDR1 SGHRS, CDR2 YFSETQ. The CDR3 DNA is TGCGCCAGCAGGCAAACCAGCGGGGGGGACTACGAGCAGTACTTC. It is translated as CASRQTSGGDYEQYF. Full variable domain (rest looked up from reference TRBV5-1 and TRBJ2-7): KAGVTQTPRYLIKTRGQQVTLSCSPISGHRSVSWYQQTPGQGLQFLFEYFSETQRNKGNFPGRFSGRQFSNSRSEMNVSTLELGDSALYLCASRQTSGGDYEQYFGPGTRLTVT.

Turning to this clone: This sample includes further DNA sequences coding for the same CDR3. The chain recombines TRBV5-1 with TRBJ1-1, with unresolved D. Trimming removed 0 bases at V and 6 bases at J, with 12 bases between. CDR3 length: 14 amino acids. The germline CDR1 and CDR2 sequences are SGHRS and YFSETQ. CDR3 residues: CASSLGHPGAEAFF. In DNA form, the CDR3 reads TGCGCCAGCAGCTTGGGGCACCCCGGGGCTGAAGCTTTCTTT.

The chain uses TRBV5-5 and TRBJ2-6; D gene unclear. The V and J ends lost 0 bases and 4 bases respectively, with 14 bases between them. The germline gives CDR1 SGHKS, CDR2 YYEKEE (reference sequence). This CDR3 region has 17 residues. For the CDR3, the DNA is TGTGCCAGCAGCTTGGTTTTAGCATCGGGCGGGGCCAACGTCCTGACTTTC. Residues: CASSLVLASGGANVLTF.

V and J are TRBV2 and TRBJ2-6; the D is unclear. Between the trimmed V and J ends, which lost 6 bases and 1 base, there was a span of 13 bases. The CDR3 length is 16 residues. Looked up from germline, CDR1 is SNHLY and CDR2 is FYNNEI. CDR3 sequence: CASRESVGSGANVLTF. For the CDR3, the DNA is TGTGCCAGCAGGGAAAGCGTGGGGTCTGGGGCCAACGTCCTGACTTTC.

V usage is TRBV9 and J usage is TRBJ1-6; tentative D call: TRBD1 (5 bases). Germline values: CDR1 SGDLS, CDR2 YYNGEE. Trimming took off 0 bases at V and 6 bases at J, with 13 bases between the two ends. There are 16 residues in the CDR3. This CDR3 is CASSVDPGLSNSPLHF. CDR3 in DNA: TGTGCCAGCAGCGTAGACCCGGGACTGTCTAATTCACCCCTCCACTTT.

The genes are TRBV5-1 and TRBJ2-2, with D hard to call. Trimming took 1 base from V and 0 from J, leaving 7 bases between them. CDR1 SGHRS and CDR2 YFSETQ come from the germline V gene. The CDR3 has 15 residues. CDR3 region: CASSLLHPNTGELFF. CDR3 nucleotide sequence: TGCGCCAGCAGCTTGCTACACCCGAACACCGGGGAGCTGTTTTTT.

The rearrangement links TRBV29-1 to TRBJ2-1; 7 bases agree with TRBD1. Per germline, CDR1 SQVTM and CDR2 ANQGSEA. V shed 2 bases and J 7 bases; nucleotides not matched to a gene: 11. The CDR3 extends over 15 amino acids. The CDR3 loop is CSVESGWGTVNEQFF. The DNA of the CDR3 is TGCAGCGTTGAATCGGGGTGGGGGACAGTGAATGAGCAGTTCTTC.

The count of this clone is one. V usage is TRBV11-3 and J usage is TRBJ2-5; maybe TRBD2 (6 bases). This CDR3 region has 11 residues. V lost 4 bases and J lost 9, with 9 bases in between. The germline V gene has CDR1 SGHNT and CDR2 YENEEA. The CDR3 DNA reads TGTGCCAGCAGCTGTACGGGGGCCCAGTACTTC. It yields the protein CASSCTGAQYF.

This clone was observed once. V is TRBV10-1 and J is TRBJ2-7, with TRBD2 identical over 7 bases. J gave up 3 bases and V 0 bases, and 5 bases lay outside the gene matches. The CDR3 length is 15 residues. Germline loops: CDR1 WNHNN, CDR2 SYGVQD (reference sequence). The CDR3 coding sequence is TGCGCCAGCAGTGAGTCGAGCGGGATGGGCTACGAGCAGTACTTC. Amino acids: CASSESSGMGYEQYF.

The chain combines TRBV4-1 with TRBJ1-6; D call uncertain. The germline V gene encodes CDR1 MGHRA and CDR2 YSYEKL. There are 15 residues in the CDR3. V gave up 0 bases and J gave up 15 bases, with 18 bases separating them. DNA of the CDR3: TGCGCCAGCAGCCAAGAACGACGCGGCTGGTACCACCTCCACTTT. It yields the protein CASSQERRGWYHLHF.

This clone was detected a few times. This sequence joins TRBV7-2 and TRBJ2-5; 8 bases line up with TRBD2. Germline V gene sequence: CDR1 SGHTA, CDR2 FQGNSA. Trimming at V came to 1 base and at J to 4 bases, leaving 5 bases not matched to a gene. The CDR3 is 15 residues long. This CDR3 is CASSLVGGRSETQYF. As DNA, the CDR3 is TGTGCCAGCAGCTTAGTGGGCGGGAGGTCAGAGACCCAGTACTTC.

This clone has more than one count but fewer than ten. The V call is TRBV19, the J call TRBJ2-2; D gene ambiguous. The V and J ends lost 0 bases and 6 bases respectively, with 11 bases between them. The CDR3 sequence is 15 residues long. Per the germline V gene, CDR1 is LNHDA and CDR2 is SQIVND (reference sequence). Here the CDR3 DNA reads TGTGCCAGTAGTATAGACCCCATGGTCGCCGGGGAGCTGTTTTTT. Its translation is CASSIDPMVAGELFF.

The chain has TRBV2 and TRBJ2-5; TRBD2 matches 14 bases. CDR1 and CDR2 from the germline V gene are SNHLY and FYNNEI. This CDR3 comprises 17 residues. The junction had 9 bases not matched to a gene; V was cut back by 7 bases and J by 2 bases. This chain's CDR3 is CASTPGTSGGDQETQYF. In DNA form, the CDR3 reads TGTGCCAGCACCCCGGGGACTAGCGGGGGAGATCAAGAGACCCAGTACTTC.

V and J are TRBV30 and TRBJ1-2; D gene ambiguous. CDR3 length equals 13 residues. Trimming stripped 0 bases from V and 11 bases from J, with 16 bases between. Per the germline V gene, CDR1 is GTSNPN and CDR2 is SVGIG (reference sequence). Here the CDR3 reads CAWSVSLLRLYTF. In nucleotides, the CDR3 is TGTGCCTGGAGTGTTTCCCTTCTTAGGCTTTACACCTTC.

The rearrangement uses TRBV4-2 and TRBJ2-6; 10 bases match TRBD1. Germline V gene sequence: CDR1 LGHNA, CDR2 YNFKEQ. The length of the CDR3 is 19 residues. The J segment lost 3 bases and the V segment lost 4 bases, leaving 12 bases of the junction unmatched. Written as DNA, the CDR3 is TGTGCCAGCAGCCCCAGAGGGAGACAGGGGGCCAGTGGGGCCAACGTCCTGACTTTC. This codes for CASSPRGRQGASGANVLTF.